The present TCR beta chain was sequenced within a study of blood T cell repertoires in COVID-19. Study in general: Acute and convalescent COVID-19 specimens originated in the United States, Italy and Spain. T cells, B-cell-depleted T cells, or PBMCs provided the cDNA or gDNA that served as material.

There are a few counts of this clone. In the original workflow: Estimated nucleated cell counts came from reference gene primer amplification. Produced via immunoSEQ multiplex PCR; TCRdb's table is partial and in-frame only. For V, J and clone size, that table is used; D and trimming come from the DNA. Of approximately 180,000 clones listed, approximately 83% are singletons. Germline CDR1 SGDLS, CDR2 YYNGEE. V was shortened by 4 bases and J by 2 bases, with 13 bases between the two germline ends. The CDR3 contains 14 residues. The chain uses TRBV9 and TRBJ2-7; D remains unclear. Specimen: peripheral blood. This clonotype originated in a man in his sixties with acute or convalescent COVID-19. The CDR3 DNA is TGTGCCAGCAGCCCCTTCCACACAGCCTACGAGCAGTACTTC. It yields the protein CASSPFHTAYEQYF.